The 15 T cell receptor beta chains in this list originate from one sample, sequenced in a study of blood T cell repertoires in COVID-19. Some clones are missing from TCRdb's copy, which holds only in-frame ones; the method was immunoSEQ multiplex PCR. There are 300,000 or so clones in the sample; 87% occur only once, and about 1.6% lies in the top ten. Sequencing input: peripheral blood. Source of these receptors: a woman in her forties who had recovered from COVID-19.

V and J are TRBV5-1 and TRBJ1-1, with TRBD1 matching 8 bases. The junction had 8 bases not matched to a gene; V was cut back by 3 bases and J by 1 base. The CDR3 is made up of 16 amino acids. Germline CDR1 SGHRS, CDR2 YFSETQ. The CDR3 DNA sequence: TGCGCCAGCAGCTCGTCCCCGGGACAGGCGAACACTGAAGCTTTCTTT. Its translation is CASSSSPGQANTEAFF.

This clone was seen only once. The chain recombines TRBV3-1 (or the pseudogene TRBV3-2) with TRBJ1-2; D is possibly TRBD1 (5 bases). Germline V CDR1 and CDR2: LGHDT, YNNKEL (reference sequence). The CDR3 has 14 residues. The V gene lost 5 bases and the J gene lost 3 bases, with 13 bases spanning the gap. The chain's CDR3 is CASSVTPGDYGYTF. CDR3 nucleotide sequence: TGTGCCAGCAGCGTTACCCCGGGGGACTATGGCTACACCTTC.

Written as DNA, the CDR3 is TGTGCCAGCGGCGGCTGGACTGACGATAGCTATGGCTACACCTTC. Translation gives CASGGWTDDSYGYTF. This chain connects TRBV7-8 to TRBJ1-2; D remains unclear. The CDR3 extends over 15 amino acids. The V gene lost 8 bases and the J gene lost 4 bases, with 20 bases spanning the gap. Per the germline V gene, CDR1 is SGHVS and CDR2 is FQNEAQ.

The chain couples TRBV4-2 to TRBJ1-1, with 8 bases fitting TRBD1. Unmatched junction bases numbered 4, after V lost 1 base and J lost 0 bases. Germline V lookup: CDR1 LGHNA, CDR2 YNFKEQ. The CDR3 runs to 16 residues. The CDR3 DNA reads as TGTGCCAGCAGCCAAGGATCAGGGGGCTTGAACACTGAAGCTTTCTTT. Translating gives CASSQGSGGLNTEAFF.

The sample holds a few counts of this clone. This rearrangement joins TRBV4-2 to TRBJ1-5; no clear D. The CDR3 contains 16 residues. Germline CDR1 and CDR2: LGHNA and YNFKEQ. V shed 3 bases and J shed 3 bases, with 15 bases lying between them. The CDR3 nucleotides read TGTGCCAGCAGCCAGTCTAGAGGGAACAACAATCAGCCCCAGCATTTT. It encodes CASSQSRGNNNQPQHF.

The chain links TRBV11-3 to TRBJ2-5, with 10 bases matching TRBD1. The germline gives CDR1 SGHNT, CDR2 YENEEA. Trimming removed 5 bases from V and 5 bases from J; junction bases left unmatched: 5. The CDR3 runs 14 residues. The CDR3: CASSTTGGAETQYF. The CDR3 DNA sequence: TGTGCCAGCAGCACGACAGGGGGCGCGGAGACCCAGTACTTC.

The chain employs TRBV27 and TRBJ2-6; D is unresolved. V was pared by 5 bases and J by 2 bases, with 10 bases between. The CDR3 has 15 residues. The germline V gene encodes CDR1 MNHEY and CDR2 SMNVEV (reference sequence). CDR3 bases: TGTGCCAGCAGTACCTACGTCACTGGGGCCAACGTCCTGACTTTC. Amino acids: CASSTYVTGANVLTF. The whole variable domain, filled in from reference TRBV27 and TRBJ2-6, reads EAQVTQNPRYLITVTGKKLTVTCSQNMNHEYMSWYRQDPGLGLRQIYYSMNVEVTDKGDVPEGYKVSRKEKRNFPLILESPSPNQTSLYFCASSTYVTGANVLTFGAGSRLTVL.

The chain carries TRBV2 and TRBJ2-7; perhaps TRBD1 as D (6 bases). This CDR3 comprises 13 residues. Trimming removed 10 bases from V and 7 bases from J, with 20 bases in between. Germline V gene data show CDR1 as SNHLY and CDR2 as FYNNEI. The CDR3 nucleotides read TGTGCCATCAACAAAGGGGGAGTTCGGGAGCAGTACTTC. Translated, it gives CAINKGGVREQYF.

The chain recombines TRBV12-5 with TRBJ1-1; a possible D gene is TRBD1 (5 bases). The V end was cut by 1 base, the J end by 2 bases, with 14 bases between. The CDR3 runs 16 residues. From germline, CDR1 is LGHNT and CDR2 FRNRAP. CDR3 protein: CASGLDRGVLNTEAFF. CDR3 bases: TGTGCTAGTGGTTTGGACCGGGGGGTACTAAACACTGAAGCTTTCTTT.

V usage is TRBV30 and J usage is TRBJ1-2; D perhaps matches TRBD1 (6 bases). The germline gives CDR1 GTSNPN, CDR2 SVGIG (reference sequence). The CDR3 is made up of 12 amino acids. V lost 0 bases and J lost 4, with 6 bases in between. The chain's CDR3 is CAWSVQGYGYTF. The CDR3 region has the DNA TGTGCCTGGAGTGTACAGGGCTATGGCTACACCTTC.

The genes are TRBV4-3 and TRBJ1-1, with D possibly matching TRBD1 (6 bases). V gave up 3 bases and J gave up 4 bases, with 12 bases separating them. The CDR3 has 14 residues. Germline V gene data show CDR1 as LGHNA and CDR2 as YSLEER. For the CDR3, the DNA is TGCGCCAGCAGCCACCACAGGGAAAGCACTGAAGCTTTCTTT. Translation: CASSHHRESTEAFF.

The chain employs TRBV27 and TRBJ2-4; the D gene is possibly TRBD2 (5 bases). The CDR3 loop spans 14 amino acids. V lost 4 bases to trimming and J lost 8 bases, with 15 bases between them. The germline V gene has CDR1 MNHEY and CDR2 SMNVEV (reference sequence). The CDR3 DNA follows: TGTGCCAGCAGTTCCCCGGGGAGAGCGGACATTCAGTACTTC. This sequence encodes CASSSPGRADIQYF.

This rearrangement joins TRBV4-3 to TRBJ2-1; TRBD2 aligns across 7 bases. V gave up 2 bases and J gave up 5 bases; unmatched junction bases: 6. Germline CDR1 LGHNA, CDR2 YSLEER. This CDR3 has 15 amino acids. The CDR3, as DNA: TGCGCCAGCAGCCAACGCCCTAGCGGAAACAATGAGCAGTTCTTC. It translates to CASSQRPSGNNEQFF.

The rearrangement uses TRBV24-1 and TRBJ1-1; no reliable D call. The germline V and J ends were trimmed by 8 bases and 1 base, with 7 bases remaining between them. CDR3 length: 12 residues. Germline V CDR1 and CDR2: KGHDR, SFDVKD. Here the CDR3 reads CATTGGNTEAFF. The CDR3 region has the DNA TGTGCCACCACAGGAGGGAACACTGAAGCTTTCTTT.

This chain connects TRBV5-1 to TRBJ2-1; no firm D call. Per germline, CDR1 SGHRS and CDR2 YFSETQ. The V and J ends lost 4 bases and 8 bases respectively, with 7 bases between them. The CDR3 is made up of 11 amino acids. DNA for the CDR3: TGCGCCAGCAGCCGAGTCGATGAGCAGTTCTTC. It is translated as CASSRVDEQFF.